These 10 T cell receptor beta chains share one sample of origin, sequenced in a study of T cell changes during pregnancy in multiple sclerosis. Repertoires were generated with immunoSEQ multiplex PCR, while TCRdb's copy carries only in-frame clones and drops some. The sample lists tens of thousands of clones; approximately 90% were seen once. The material sequenced was peripheral blood, taken in the first trimester of pregnancy. These receptors were obtained from a female donor in good health, enrolled as a control in a pregnancy study.

The rearrangement uses TRBV6-1 and TRBJ1-3, with 9 positions matching TRBD1. CDR3 size: 17 residues. After removal of 0 bases from V and 5 bases from J, the junction contained 8 bases not matched to a gene. Germline lookup yields CDR1 MNHNS and CDR2 SASEGT. The CDR3 is CASSEARDRVSRNTIYF. Written as DNA, the CDR3 is TGTGCCAGCAGTGAAGCGCGGGACAGGGTAAGCAGAAACACCATATATTTT.

The chain joins TRBV28 to TRBJ2-7; 8 bases align to TRBD2. V dropped 7 bases and J dropped 1; count of bases not matched to a gene: 12. Germline V lookup: CDR1 MDHEN, CDR2 SYDVKM. CDR3 length: 16 amino acids. DNA for the CDR3: TGTGCCAGCATACCGGGGGGGACACTAAAGTCCTACGAGCAGTACTTC. It is translated as CASIPGGTLKSYEQYF.

V usage is TRBV7-9 and J usage is TRBJ2-7; 8 bases align to TRBD1. The CDR3 length is 15 residues. V shed 3 bases, J shed 5 bases, and the junction held 9 bases outside the gene matches. The germline CDR1 and CDR2 sequences are SEHNR and FQNEAQ (reference sequence). The CDR3 region is CASSLWQGASDEQYF. CDR3 bases: TGTGCCAGCAGCTTGTGGCAGGGGGCGTCAGACGAGCAGTACTTC.

The genes are TRBV6-1 and TRBJ1-1, with D tentatively TRBD1 (6 bases). Trimming cost V 1 base and J 1 base, with 10 bases left between them. There are 15 residues in the CDR3. CDR1 is MNHNS and CDR2 is SASEGT in the germline V gene. Written as DNA, the CDR3 is TGTGCCAGCAGTGAAGACAGGGCGCCGAACACTGAAGCTTTCTTT. As protein: CASSEDRAPNTEAFF.

CDR3 amino acids: CASSSGVGYEQYF. CDR3 in DNA: TGTGCCAGCAGCTCGGGAGTAGGCTACGAGCAGTACTTC. V gene TRBV5-4 combines with J gene TRBJ2-7, with a weak D call TRBD2 (6 bases). The CDR3 is 13 amino acids. Trimming took 3 bases from V and 3 from J, leaving 10 bases between them. CDR1 is SGHNT and CDR2 is YYREEE in the germline V gene (reference sequence).

V is TRBV29-1 and J is TRBJ2-1; 11 positions match TRBD1. The CDR3 is 14 amino acids. Germline CDR1 is SQVTM and CDR2 is ANQGSEA. After removal of 6 bases from V and 12 bases from J, the junction contained 13 bases not matched to a gene. CDR3 amino acids: CSVQAGTGGIGQFF. In DNA form, the CDR3 reads TGCAGCGTCCAAGCCGGGACAGGGGGTATAGGGCAGTTCTTC.

The chain is built from TRBV10-3 and TRBJ1-1; D perhaps matches TRBD1 (6 bases). The germline V and J ends were trimmed by 3 bases and 11 bases, with 19 bases remaining between them. From germline, CDR1 is ENHRY and CDR2 SYGVKD. The CDR3 contains 14 residues. In nucleotides, the CDR3 is TGTGCCATCAGTGATCAGGGGCGAGGACGAGGGGCTTTCTTT. Translating gives CAISDQGRGRGAFF.

The chain joins TRBV4-1 to TRBJ2-7; 7 positions agree with TRBD2. Trimming removed 0 bases from V and 4 bases from J; junction bases left unmatched: 9. The CDR3 contains 16 residues. Germline V lookup: CDR1 MGHRA, CDR2 YSYEKL. Written as DNA, the CDR3 is TGCGCCAGCAGCCAAGAATGGCGGGAGACGGGTTACGAGCAGTACTTC. This translates into CASSQEWRETGYEQYF.

The V and J genes are TRBV28 and TRBJ2-1; TRBD1 matches 8 bases. The length of the CDR3 is 14 residues. Germline V CDR1 and CDR2: MDHEN, SYDVKM. V lost 9 bases to trimming and J lost 7 bases; unmatched junction nucleotides: 11. CDR3 sequence (DNA): TGTGCCAGTAACAGGGGGTGGTTAATTAATGAGCAGTTCTTC. Translation: CASNRGWLINEQFF.

The chain carries TRBV19 and TRBJ2-1; possibly TRBD1 for D (5 bases). The V end was cut by 6 bases, the J end by 0 bases, with 12 bases between. The CDR3 has 15 amino acids. CDR1 and CDR2 from the germline V gene are LNHDA and SQIVND (reference sequence). The DNA for the CDR3 is TGTGCCAGTAGGGGGCGGCGGAGCTCCTACAATGAGCAGTTCTTC. It translates to CASRGRRSSYNEQFF.